This T cell receptor beta chain was observed in a study of post-analysis software for immune sequencing data (dated by TCRdb to about 2015). For the study in its entirety: Disease courses on record covered relapsing-remitting, secondary progressive and progressive-relapsing multiple sclerosis, though some patients had no subtype annotation. The patient repertoires were set against about 12 previously published healthy control repertoires from donors whose ages ranged from roughly 6 to 27 years. A subset of samples was prepared in parallel using single-end sample barcoding, then pooled and co-amplified after Illumina adapter ligation.

TCR beta repertoires were profiled from peripheral blood of approximately 13 young patients with multiple sclerosis to demonstrate the VDJtools post-analysis software. The patients with multiple sclerosis were children and adolescents between roughly 6 and 15 years of age. Library prep was done by PCR. The data were produced on an Illumina HiSeq 2500. To reduce PCR and sequencing biases, unique molecular identifiers were built into the TCR beta cDNA libraries. Roughly 0.5 million cDNA molecules were obtained per 1 to 10 million input T cells, so each molecule approximated one T cell. The patient libraries were prepared and sequenced using the same protocol as the earlier healthy control dataset. Within a given batch, samples were prepared together, multiplexed and sequenced on the same HiSeq lane. Per the original workflow: Raw barcoded reads were processed with MIGEC, and single-read molecular identifier groups were discarded before consensus assembly and CDR3 extraction. Clonotype tables were post-analysed with VDJtools, and diversity was normalized by down-sampling all datasets to the smallest sample size. In repertoire overlap clustering, CDR3 amino acid sequences, but not nucleotide sequences, were matched to correct batch-related cross-sample contamination. The public reads were reanalyzed by TCRdb: fastp trimming at Q25, MiXCR alignment, in-frame beta chains only. Each CDR3 protein gets just one entry, which takes the most common genes and DNA from the rows behind it. In this record, the V and J calls reflect TCRdb's handling and not the investigators' own analysis. The sample includes over 250,000 distinct CDR3 sequences, with less than 40% observed a single time. The top ten clones comprise around 4.8% of the sample.

Note on this clonotype: It lacks a known antigen. A much larger clonotype is one base distant, so this may be a read error.

In the germline V gene, CDR1 corresponds to SGHVS and CDR2 to FNYEAQ. Trimming costs V 4 bases and J 0 bases, and their ends lie 10 bases apart. The CDR3 has 14 amino acids, counting the end cysteine and phenylalanine. The kept DNA is CDR3 alone, 42 bases in frame from the first base. Paper-wide results and their limitations: The control group was slightly older than the multiple sclerosis patient group. Multiple sclerosis patients had significantly lower normalized Chao1 diversity than controls, a result that suggests substantial peripheral T-cell clonal expansion. Direct clustering with F measure revealed strong co-clustering of samples prepared in the same batch, which led to a batch-effect correction. Significantly higher frequencies in patients than in controls were found for roughly 5 TRBV segments, including TRBV5-6, TRBV5-1 and TRBV20-1.

Sample: blood. This receptor chain uses TRBV7-6 and TRBJ2-7; the D gene is unclear. The clonotype comes from a girl aged 5 to 17 with multiple sclerosis. CDR3 reads: CASSSMADSYEQYF. The DNA sequence reads TGTGCCAGCAGCTCAATGGCAGACTCCTACGAGCAGTACTTC.